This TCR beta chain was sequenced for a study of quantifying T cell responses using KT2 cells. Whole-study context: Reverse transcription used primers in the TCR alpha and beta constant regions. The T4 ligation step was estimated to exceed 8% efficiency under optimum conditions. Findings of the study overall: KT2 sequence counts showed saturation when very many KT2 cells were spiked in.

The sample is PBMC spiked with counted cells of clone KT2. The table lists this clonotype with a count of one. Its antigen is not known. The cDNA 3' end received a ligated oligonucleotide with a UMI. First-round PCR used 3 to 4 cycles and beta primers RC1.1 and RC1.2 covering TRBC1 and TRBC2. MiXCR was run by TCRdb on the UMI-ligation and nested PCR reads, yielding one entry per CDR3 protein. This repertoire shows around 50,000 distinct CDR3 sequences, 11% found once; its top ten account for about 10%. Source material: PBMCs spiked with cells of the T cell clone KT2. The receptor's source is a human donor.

The CDR3 region is CASKPGPSGRNTGELFF. The CDR3 coding sequence is TGTGCCAGCAAACCCGGCCCTAGCGGGAGGAACACCGGGGAGCTGTTTTTT. V gene TRBV7-8 combines with J gene TRBJ2-2; 10 positions agree with TRBD2. The CDR3 length is 17 residues. The V gene's germline CDR1 is SGHVS and CDR2 FQNEAQ. The V gene end was trimmed by 7 bases and the J gene end by 1 base; junction bases not matched to a gene: 9.